What follows describes a single T cell receptor (beta chain). The data are from a study of blood T cell repertoires in COVID-19. About the study: COVID-19 samples, acute and convalescent, were from the United States, Italy and Spain. T cells, B-cell-depleted T cells, or PBMCs provided the cDNA or gDNA that served as material.

Original handling: Using reference gene primer amplification, nucleated cell counts were estimated. TCRdb's copy holds only in-frame clones and misses some; the assay was immunoSEQ multiplex PCR. V, J and clone size were drawn from that table, and D and trimming were deduced from the DNA. The profile shows 200,000 to 300,000 clones, roughly 84% of them singletons. Germline CDR1 LGHDT, CDR2 YNNKEL (reference sequence). The CDR3 runs to 19 residues. The ends were cut back, 2 bases at V and 10 bases at J, with 27 bases in the middle. This clonotype was obtained from a man in his 60s with acute or convalescent COVID-19. The sample comprised peripheral blood. The chain combines TRBV3-1 (or the pseudogene TRBV3-2) with TRBJ1-6; a weak D match, TRBD1 (6 bases). CDR3 loop: CASSQRGYQGTIRGSPLHF. The CDR3 DNA is TGTGCCAGCAGCCAACGGGGATACCAGGGAACTATAAGGGGGTCACCCCTCCACTTT.